Listed below are T cell receptor beta chains from one sample, sequenced in a study of T cell changes during pregnancy in multiple sclerosis. The repertoire was sequenced with immunoSEQ multiplex PCR; TCRdb's copy has only in-frame clones and lacks some. Counted here are tens of thousands of clones, more than 85% occurring once; the ten biggest clones make up 0.35% to 0.5%. Sequencing used CD4+ T cells from peripheral blood mononuclear cells, obtained in the second trimester of pregnancy. The receptors shown here come from a female donor with multiple sclerosis, enrolled in a pregnancy study. Both conserved end residues are part of each CDR3. D genes are given only for firm matches. Only some rows state a clone size, as once, few, many or a class for expanded clones.

size	V	D	J	DNA	CDR3
few	TRBV11-3	TRBD1	TRBJ2-7	TGTGCCAGCAGCGCAGGAGGACAGGGCGGTCACGAGCAGTACTTC	CASSAGGQGGHEQYF
once	TRBV5-1	TRBD1	TRBJ2-3	TGCGCCAGCAGCACTGACAGGGCGGATACGCAGTATTTT	CASSTDRADTQYF
NA	TRBV5-1	TRBD2	TRBJ2-3	TGCGCCAGCAGCTTGCCCCTAGACGCGGGAGGTGGCCCAGATACGCAGTATTTT	CASSLPLDAGGGPDTQYF
NA	TRBV4-1	NA	TRBJ1-1	TGCGCCAGCAGCCAAGCTGGGGTGGAGGGGCAAACTGAAGCTTTCTTT	CASSQAGVEGQTEAFF
once	TRBV4-1	TRBD1	TRBJ1-5	TGCGCCAGCAGCCAAGGATGGGACAGCGACGATCAGCCCCAGCATTTT	CASSQGWDSDDQPQHF
once	TRBV5-1	NA	TRBJ2-2	TGCGCCAGCAGACAGAACACCGGGGAGCTGTTTTTT	CASRQNTGELFF
NA	TRBV18	TRBD2	TRBJ2-5	TGTGCCAGCTCACCAGGTGTGACTAGCGAGGAGACCCAGTACTTC	CASSPGVTSEETQYF
NA	TRBV28	NA	TRBJ1-2	TGTGCCAGCAGTACTGAGTGGGGCACCTCTAACTATGGCTACACCTTC	CASSTEWGTSNYGYTF
NA	TRBV2	TRBD1	TRBJ2-1	TGTGCCAGCATTAAAAACACAGGGGTGGGGCAGTTCTTC	CASIKNTGVGQFF
once	TRBV19	TRBD1	TRBJ2-7	TGTGCCAGTAGTATCCCGGGACAGAGCTACGAGCAGTACTTC	CASSIPGQSYEQYF
few	TRBV7-6	NA	TRBJ2-2	TGTGCCAGCAGCTGGATGCAGGGGTCTATGAACACCGGGGAGCTGTTTTTT	CASSWMQGSMNTGELFF
NA	TRBV5-1	TRBD2	TRBJ2-1	TGCGCCAGCAGCTTGATAGCGGGAGAAGGCAATGAGCAGTTCTTC	CASSLIAGEGNEQFF
NA	TRBV7-2	TRBD2	TRBJ2-1	TGTGCCAGCAGCTTCGGAGCGGGATATGAGCAGTTCTTC	CASSFGAGYEQFF
NA	TRBV19	TRBD2	TRBJ2-1	TGTGCCAGTAGTAGTCTTCCACTAGCGGGAGGACGCTCCTACAATGAGCAGTTCTTC	CASSSLPLAGGRSYNEQFF
NA	TRBV29-1	NA	TRBJ2-3	TGCAGCGTTGCGGGAGCCGGGACCGCAGATACGCAGTATTTT	CSVAGAGTADTQYF
NA	TRBV30	NA	TRBJ1-5	TGTGCCTATGAACAGGGAGGCAATCAGCCCCAGCATTTT	CAYEQGGNQPQHF
NA	TRBV6-6	TRBD1	TRBJ1-1	TGTGCCAGCAGAGACAGGGGGGAGGCCACTGAAGCTTTCTTT	CASRDRGEATEAFF
NA	TRBV27	NA	TRBJ2-7	TGTGCCAGCAGTTTATCTCGGCTAGCCTATCACTTGTACTTC	CASSLSRLAYHLYF
NA	TRBV4-2	NA	TRBJ2-7	TGTGCCAGCAGCCAAGAGAATTTAGCGAGATCCTACGAGCAGTACTTC	CASSQENLARSYEQYF
NA	TRBV5-1	NA	TRBJ2-5	TGCGCCAGCAGCTTGGCGCAGGGCGCGCAGGAGACCCAGTACTTC	CASSLAQGAQETQYF
NA	TRBV25-1	TRBD2	TRBJ2-7	TGTGCCACTACGGGGGACTACTCCTACGAGCAGTACTTC	CATTGDYSYEQYF
NA	TRBV4-1	NA	TRBJ2-5	TGCGCCAGCAGCCTCGGACTGGTATCCCAAGAGACCCAGTACTTC	CASSLGLVSQETQYF
NA	TRBV10-2	NA	TRBJ1-2	TGCGCCAGCAGTGGACAGCTTAACTATGGCTACACCTTC	CASSGQLNYGYTF
few	TRBV7-9	NA	TRBJ1-2	TGTGCCAGCAGCTTAGCTGGGGACTGGGGCTACACCTTC	CASSLAGDWGYTF
NA	TRBV5-8	TRBD1	TRBJ2-1	TGTGCCAGCAGCGGAGACAGGGGTACCGCCTACAATGAGCAGTTCTTC	CASSGDRGTAYNEQFF
few	TRBV10-2	TRBD2	TRBJ2-7	TGCGCCAGCAGTGGGGGGACCGGGACTAGCTACTACGAGCAGTACTTC	CASSGGTGTSYYEQYF
NA	TRBV30	NA	TRBJ2-1	TGTGCCTGCCGGGAGTACAATGAGCAGTTCTTC	CACREYNEQFF
NA	TRBV9	NA	TRBJ1-1	TGTGCCAGCAGCACTCGACAGGACGTGAACACTGAAGCTTTCTTT	CASSTRQDVNTEAFF
NA	TRBV5-4	NA	TRBJ2-5	TGTGCCAGCAGCTCTGAACAGGGAACCCAAGAGACCCAGTACTTC	CASSSEQGTQETQYF
NA	TRBV4-1	TRBD2	TRBJ2-5	TGCGCCAGCAGCCAAGAATCGGGGACTAGCGGGATCCAAGAGACCCAGTACTTC	CASSQESGTSGIQETQYF
once	TRBV28	NA	TRBJ1-1	TGTGCCAGCAGCGCACCCACCGACGGGGACACTGAAGCTTTCTTT	CASSAPTDGDTEAFF
NA	TRBV11-3	NA	TRBJ1-1	TGTGCCAGCAGCCAAAGGGAGGGGGCTGAAGCTTTCTTT	CASSQREGAEAFF
NA	TRBV5-1	NA	TRBJ2-3	TGCGCCAGCATCCGGGACTCAGGAAGGACAGATACGCAGTATTTT	CASIRDSGRTDTQYF
NA	TRBV5-1	TRBD2	TRBJ2-1	TGCGCCAGCAGCTCTGGTTTGAATAGCGGGAGGGCTTACAATGAGCAGTTCTTC	CASSSGLNSGRAYNEQFF
NA	TRBV4-1	NA	TRBJ2-7	TGCGCCAGCAGCCAACGAGGGATACCCTACGAGCAGTACTTC	CASSQRGIPYEQYF
NA	TRBV5-5	TRBD1	TRBJ1-2	TGTGCCAGCCGTCCCGGGACAGGGGACTATGGCTACACCTTC	CASRPGTGDYGYTF
NA	TRBV6-5	NA	TRBJ1-2	TGTGCCAGCAGTTACTCCCTCCGGGACGGAACAGGGGGCTACACCTTC	CASSYSLRDGTGGYTF
NA	TRBV11-2	NA	TRBJ2-4	TGTGCCAGCAGCTTAGATCAGACGAGGAGAGCTCAGTACTTC	CASSLDQTRRAQYF
NA	TRBV28	NA	TRBJ2-7	TGTGCCAGCAGTTTAGGAGGCAGCTCCTACGAGCAGTACTTC	CASSLGGSSYEQYF
NA	TRBV6-5	TRBD1	TRBJ1-5	TGTGCCAGCAGCAGAAGACAGGGTAATCAGCCCCAGCATTTT	CASSRRQGNQPQHF
NA	TRBV7-6	NA	TRBJ2-7	TGTGCCAGCAGCCCCTTCATGGGGCGAGGAGCCTACGAGCAGTACTTC	CASSPFMGRGAYEQYF
NA	TRBV15	TRBD1	TRBJ1-2	TGTGCCACCAGCAGAGGAGGGGGCACAGGGGGCTACACCTTC	CATSRGGGTGGYTF
NA	TRBV28	NA	TRBJ1-1	TGTGCCAGCCAGGGGAACACTGAAGCTTTCTTT	CASQGNTEAFF
NA	TRBV14	NA	TRBJ1-1	TGTGCCAGCAGCCAAGCATCGAGGGCTTTCTTT	CASSQASRAFF
few	TRBV29-1	NA	TRBJ1-1	TGCAGCGTTGGGTTGGGGGGGGTCAGGGCTTTCTTT	CSVGLGGVRAFF
NA	TRBV2	NA	TRBJ2-2	TGTGCCAGCGGCCTTAGGCAGGGGAACACCGGGGAGCTGTTTTTT	CASGLRQGNTGELFF
NA	TRBV6-6	TRBD2	TRBJ2-1	TGTGCCAGCAGTTATTCTTCCTTAGCGGGCTACAATGAGCAGTTCTTC	CASSYSSLAGYNEQFF
NA	TRBV18	TRBD2	TRBJ2-7	TGTGCCAGCCGCCCCCGTGGGACTAGCGGGAGTTACGAGCAGTACTTC	CASRPRGTSGSYEQYF
NA	TRBV18	NA	TRBJ1-5	TGTGCCAGCTCAGCAAGAGACAGCAACAATCAGCCCCAGCATTTT	CASSARDSNNQPQHF
NA	TRBV25-1	TRBD2	TRBJ2-1	TGTGCCAGCAGGGTAGCGGGAGGGGCCTCCTACAATGAGCAGTTCTTC	CASRVAGGASYNEQFF
NA	TRBV10-2	NA	TRBJ2-7	TGCGCCAGCAGTGCCCCGACAGCCGCATTCTCCTACGAGCAGTACTTC	CASSAPTAAFSYEQYF
once	TRBV7-6	NA	TRBJ2-7	TGTGCCAGCAGCTCGGGACCAAGCGGGCTCGAGCAGTACTTC	CASSSGPSGLEQYF
NA	TRBV7-9	NA	TRBJ1-4	TGTGCCAGCAGCTTCGGAAGGGGCACGGCTAATGAAAAACTGTTTTTT	CASSFGRGTANEKLFF
NA	TRBV6-5	NA	TRBJ2-3	TGTGCCAGCACCCACGACAGGTTAAGCACAGATACGCAGTATTTT	CASTHDRLSTDTQYF
NA	TRBV5-5	NA	TRBJ2-7	TGTGCCAGCAGCTTGGCCGGGATCTCCTACGAGCAGTACTTC	CASSLAGISYEQYF